These T cell receptor beta chains were read from a single sample in a study of cytomegalovirus exposure and HLA in healthy donors. Only in-frame clones appear in the TCRdb table, and some are missing; sequencing was by immunoSEQ multiplex PCR. The sample includes 170,000 or so clones, roughly 79% of them seen just once. The sequenced sample consisted of PBMCs. The origin of the receptors is a male donor in good health and CMV-seronegative. Each CDR3 is given with its conserved first and last residue.

cdr3_aa: CASSGVGYTF
v_call: TRBV9
j_call: TRBJ1-2

cdr3_aa: CASSFGGVAYEQYF
v_call: TRBV6-5
j_call: TRBJ2-7

cdr3_aa: CASGRESFYYEQYF
v_call: TRBV6-5
j_call: TRBJ2-7

cdr3_aa: CASSEAVPNTEAFF
v_call: TRBV6-1
j_call: TRBJ1-1

cdr3_aa: CASRVGQGAPYEQYF
v_call: TRBV2
j_call: .

cdr3_aa: CASSEFSLGANYGYTF
v_call: TRBV6-1
j_call: TRBJ1-2

cdr3_aa: CASRPTGTGYQPQHF
v_call: TRBV6-6
j_call: TRBJ1-5

cdr3_aa: CASSQEGEETQYF
v_call: TRBV4-2
j_call: TRBJ2-5

cdr3_aa: CASSEEGEPSYGYTF
v_call: TRBV5-6
j_call: TRBJ1-2

cdr3_aa: CAWSVRVNSNQPQHF
v_call: TRBV30
j_call: TRBJ1-5

cdr3_aa: CASSLWGGRGEEQYF
v_call: TRBV28
j_call: TRBJ2-7

cdr3_aa: CASSTGQNPGYTF
v_call: TRBV28
j_call: TRBJ1-2

cdr3_aa: CASSEDNGGDRTDTQYF
v_call: TRBV6-1
j_call: TRBJ2-3

cdr3_aa: CASEQGYSNQPQHF
v_call: TRBV28
j_call: TRBJ1-5

cdr3_aa: CASSLGTEAFF
v_call: TRBV28
j_call: TRBJ1-1

cdr3_aa: CSVERTSGSGTDTQYF
v_call: TRBV29-1
j_call: TRBJ2-3

cdr3_aa: CASSRRLRYGYTF
v_call: TRBV9
j_call: TRBJ1-2

cdr3_aa: CASSTGYSNQPQHF
v_call: TRBV6-5
j_call: TRBJ1-5

cdr3_aa: CAGSIGAGGPSYNEQFF
v_call: TRBV19
j_call: TRBJ2-1

cdr3_aa: CASSQVNPRVGGQFF
v_call: TRBV4-2
j_call: TRBJ2-1

cdr3_aa: CASSQVSSNYGYTF
v_call: TRBV14
j_call: TRBJ1-2

cdr3_aa: CASGDIRAYGYTF
v_call: TRBV25-1
j_call: TRBJ1-2

cdr3_aa: CASSVDSSYEQYF
v_call: TRBV9
j_call: TRBJ2-7

cdr3_aa: CASSQDFPGLDTEAFF
v_call: TRBV4-3
j_call: TRBJ1-1

cdr3_aa: CASSSHKNIQYF
v_call: TRBV5-6
j_call: TRBJ2-4

cdr3_aa: CASSAGGYNEQFF
v_call: TRBV7-2
j_call: TRBJ2-1

cdr3_aa: CASSPDRGRVNQPQHF
v_call: TRBV4-2
j_call: TRBJ1-5

cdr3_aa: CASSSGTGGADTQYF
v_call: TRBV5-1
j_call: TRBJ2-3

cdr3_aa: CAWSVSGVQPQHF
v_call: TRBV30
j_call: TRBJ1-5